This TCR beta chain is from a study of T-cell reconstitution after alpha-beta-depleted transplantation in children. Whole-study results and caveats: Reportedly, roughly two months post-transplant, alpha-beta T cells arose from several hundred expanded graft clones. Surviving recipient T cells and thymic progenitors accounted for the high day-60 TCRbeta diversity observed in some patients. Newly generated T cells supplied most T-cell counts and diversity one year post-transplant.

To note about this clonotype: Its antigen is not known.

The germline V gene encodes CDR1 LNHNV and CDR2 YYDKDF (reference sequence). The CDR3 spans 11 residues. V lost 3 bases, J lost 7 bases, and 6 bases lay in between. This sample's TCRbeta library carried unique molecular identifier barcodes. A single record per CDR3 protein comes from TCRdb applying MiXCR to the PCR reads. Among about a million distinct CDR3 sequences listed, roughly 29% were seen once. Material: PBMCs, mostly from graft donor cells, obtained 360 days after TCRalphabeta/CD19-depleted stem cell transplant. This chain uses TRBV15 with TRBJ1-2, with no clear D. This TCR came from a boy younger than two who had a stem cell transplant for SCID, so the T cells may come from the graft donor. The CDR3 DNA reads TGTGCCACCAGCAGGGGTGGTGGCTACACCTTC. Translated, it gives CATSRGGGYTF.